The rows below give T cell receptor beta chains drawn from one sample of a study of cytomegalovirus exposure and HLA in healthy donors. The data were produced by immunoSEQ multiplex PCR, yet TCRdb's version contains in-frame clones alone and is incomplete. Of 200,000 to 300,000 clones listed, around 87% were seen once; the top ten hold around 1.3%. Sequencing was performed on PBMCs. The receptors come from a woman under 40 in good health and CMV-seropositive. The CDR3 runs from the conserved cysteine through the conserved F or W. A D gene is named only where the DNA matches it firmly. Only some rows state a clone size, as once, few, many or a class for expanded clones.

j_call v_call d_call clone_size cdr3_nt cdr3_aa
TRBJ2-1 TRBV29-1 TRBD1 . TGCAGCGTTGATCCGGGACAGAAAGGGTACAATGAGCAGTTCTTC CSVDPGQKGYNEQFF
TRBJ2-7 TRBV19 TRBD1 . TGTGCCAGTAGTATTGCGGGACAGGGTCTTGACGAGCAGTACTTC CASSIAGQGLDEQYF
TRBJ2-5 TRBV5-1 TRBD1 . TGCGCCAGCAGCTTGGACACAGGGGTAGAGACCCAGTACTTC CASSLDTGVETQYF
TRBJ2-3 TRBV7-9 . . TGTGCCAGCAGCTCCGAGCCATTCTCGAATACGCAGTATTTT CASSSEPFSNTQYF
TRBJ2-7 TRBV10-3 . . TGTGCCACCAGACGAGATTCTTACGAGCAGTACTTC CATRRDSYEQYF
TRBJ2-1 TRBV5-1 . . TGCGCCAGCAACTTTGCGGGCTGGGGCAATGAGCAGTTCTTC CASNFAGWGNEQFF
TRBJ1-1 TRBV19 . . TGTGCCAGTAGTATAGCAGGGGTCCCCAACACTGAAGCTTTCTTT CASSIAGVPNTEAFF
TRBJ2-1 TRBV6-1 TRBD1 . TGTGCCAGCAGTGAACCGGCCACAGGGGACCCCTACAATGAGCAGTTCTTC CASSEPATGDPYNEQFF
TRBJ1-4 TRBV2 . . TGTGCCAGCAGGTTAGGGGGAGAAAAACTGTTTTTT CASRLGGEKLFF
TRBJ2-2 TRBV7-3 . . TGTGCCAGCAGCTTAATGGCCCGGGGAGTCACCGGGGAGCTGTTTTTT CASSLMARGVTGELFF
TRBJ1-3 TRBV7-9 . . TGTGCCGGAACAGGGAACGTAGCTGGAAACACCATATATTTT CAGTGNVAGNTIYF
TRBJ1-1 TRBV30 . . TGTGCCTGGACTCCTGGGGGGGGATGGACCACTGAAGCTTTCTTT CAWTPGGGWTTEAFF
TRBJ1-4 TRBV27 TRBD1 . TGTGCCAGCAGAGCTGGGACAGGGGCAACTAATGAAAAACTGTTTTTT CASRAGTGATNEKLFF
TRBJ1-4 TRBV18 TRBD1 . TGTGCCAGCTCACGATCCGGGACAGGGGCTGAAAAACTGTTTTTT CASSRSGTGAEKLFF
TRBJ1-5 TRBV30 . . TGTGCCTGGAGTGCCGGGAGCAATCAGCCCCAGCATTTT CAWSAGSNQPQHF
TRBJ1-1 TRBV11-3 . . TGTGCCAGCAGCTCTTTACGGGGAGATACTGAAGCTTTCTTT CASSSLRGDTEAFF
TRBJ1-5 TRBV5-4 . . TGTGCCAGCAGCTTACCGGGACAAAATCAGCCCCAGCATTTT CASSLPGQNQPQHF
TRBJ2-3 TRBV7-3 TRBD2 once TGTGCCAGCAGCTTTATTAGCGGGGGCACAGATACGCAGTATTTT CASSFISGGTDTQYF
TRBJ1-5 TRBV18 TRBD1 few TGTGCCAGCTCACTGGGACAGGGCAATCAGCCCCAGCATTTT CASSLGQGNQPQHF
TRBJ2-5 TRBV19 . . TGTGCCAGTAGTATATCTCAGGGCCAAGAGACCCAGTACTTC CASSISQGQETQYF
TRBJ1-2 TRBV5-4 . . TGTGCCAGCAGCAAGACTTATAATGGCAATGGCTACACCTTC CASSKTYNGNGYTF
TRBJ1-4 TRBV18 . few TGTGCCAGCTCACAGCAGGGTACGGATGAAAAACTGTTTTTT CASSQQGTDEKLFF
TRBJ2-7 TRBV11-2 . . TGTGCCAGCAGCGGAGTCCTGGGGCAGTACTTC CASSGVLGQYF
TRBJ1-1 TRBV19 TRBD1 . TGTGCCAGTAGTGTGGACAGGGAGTCTACGTACACTGAAGCTTTCTTT CASSVDRESTYTEAFF
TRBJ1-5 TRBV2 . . TGTGCCAGCAGCTCCCCGCGTATCGAGCCCCAGCATTTT CASSSPRIEPQHF
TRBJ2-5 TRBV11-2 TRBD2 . TGTGCCAGCAGCCCTGTCATACTAGCGGCCCAGTACTTC CASSPVILAAQYF
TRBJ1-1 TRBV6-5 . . TGTGCCAGCAGCAGCCACCGGAGGAACACTGAAGCTTTCTTT CASSSHRRNTEAFF
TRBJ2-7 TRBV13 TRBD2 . TGTGCCAGCAGCTTAGACATGGGGGGGTGGTCGCGAGAGCAGTACTTC CASSLDMGGWSREQYF
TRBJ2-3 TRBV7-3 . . TGTGCCAGCAGCCTCACGCCTGGCGGGAGCACAGATACGCAGTATTTT CASSLTPGGSTDTQYF
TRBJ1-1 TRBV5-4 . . TGTGCCAGCAGCAAAGGAGCAGGGATGAACACTGAAGCTTTCTTT CASSKGAGMNTEAFF
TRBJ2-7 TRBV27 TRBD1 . TGTGCCAGCAGTACTGGGACAGGGGGCTACGAGCAGTACTTC CASSTGTGGYEQYF
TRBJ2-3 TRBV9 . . TGTGCCAGCAGCGTAGCCCGCGCACTAAGCACAGATACGCAGTATTTT CASSVARALSTDTQYF
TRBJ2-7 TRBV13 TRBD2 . TGTGCCTTCATGGGGGGGGTCTCCTACGAGCAGTACTTC CAFMGGVSYEQYF
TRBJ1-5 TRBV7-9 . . TGTGCCAGCAGCTATGGTGGGCACAATCAGCCCCAGCATTTT CASSYGGHNQPQHF
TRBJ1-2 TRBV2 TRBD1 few TGTGCCAGCAGTGGACAGGGGGCGAACTATGGCTACACCTTC CASSGQGANYGYTF
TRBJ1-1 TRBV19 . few TGTGCCAGTAGTACCACAGGGTCGTACACTGAAGCTTTCTTT CASSTTGSYTEAFF
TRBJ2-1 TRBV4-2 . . TGTGCCAGCAGCTCGTCAGTTACGCCCTCCTACAATGAGCAGTTCTTC CASSSSVTPSYNEQFF
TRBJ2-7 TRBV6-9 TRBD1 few TGTGCCACTCCGGGACAGGGGACCTTCTACGAGCAGTACTTC CATPGQGTFYEQYF
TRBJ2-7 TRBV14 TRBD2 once TGTGCCAGCAGCCAAACTAGCGGTTCCCTCTACGAGCAGTACTTC CASSQTSGSLYEQYF
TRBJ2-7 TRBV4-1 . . TGCGCCAGCAGCCTTAGGGGGGGATACGAGCAGTACTTC CASSLRGGYEQYF
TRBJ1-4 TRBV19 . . TGTGCCAGTACTAGAGGGGGTAATGAAAAACTGTTTTTT CASTRGGNEKLFF
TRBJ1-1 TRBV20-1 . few TGCAGTGCTCCCGGTGCCACTGAAGCTTTCTTT CSAPGATEAFF
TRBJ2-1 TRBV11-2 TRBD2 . TGTGCCAGCAGCTTAGGGACCCTAGCGGGAGGGCCAGATCGGGAGCAGTTCTTC CASSLGTLAGGPDREQFF
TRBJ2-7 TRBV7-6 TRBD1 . TGTGCCAGCAGCTTGGGGACAGGGGGCAGCTCCTACGAGCAGTACTTC CASSLGTGGSSYEQYF
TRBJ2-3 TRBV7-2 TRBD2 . TGTGCCAGCAGCTTAGGACTAGCGGGAGGGGCTGATACGCAGTATTTT CASSLGLAGGADTQYF
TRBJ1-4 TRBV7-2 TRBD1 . TGTGCCAGCGGCCTTAGGACAGGGACAACAACTAATGAAAAACTGTTTTTT CASGLRTGTTTNEKLFF
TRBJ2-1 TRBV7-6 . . TGTGCCAGCAGCTTAGTCGCCCTAGTGGGTGAGCAGTTCTTC CASSLVALVGEQFF
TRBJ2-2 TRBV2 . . TGTGCCAGCAGTGGTCTGAGGGCAGGGGAGCCAACCGGGGAGCTGTTTTTT CASSGLRAGEPTGELFF
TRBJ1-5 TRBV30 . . TGTGCCTGGACTAATAACTATAGCAATCAGCCCCAGCATTTT CAWTNNYSNQPQHF
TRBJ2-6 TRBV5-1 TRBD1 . TGCGCCACCGAACAGGGGGCGGGCGGGGCCAACGTCCTGACTTTC CATEQGAGGANVLTF
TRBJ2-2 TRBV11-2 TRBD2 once TGTGCCAGCAGCCCAGGACTAGCGGGACTACTGGGGACCGGGGAGCTGTTTTTT CASSPGLAGLLGTGELFF
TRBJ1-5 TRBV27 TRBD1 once TGTGCCAGCAGTTCAGGGGGCTGGCAGCCCCAGCATTTT CASSSGGWQPQHF
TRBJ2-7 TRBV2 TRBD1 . TGTGCCAGCAATTCGGGACAGGTCTCTCGGCAGTACTTC CASNSGQVSRQYF
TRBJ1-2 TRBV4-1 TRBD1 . TGCGCCAGCAGCCAAGGGTGGACAGGGGAGAGGAGCTACACCTTC CASSQGWTGERSYTF
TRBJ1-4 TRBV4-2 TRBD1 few TGTGCCAGCAGCCAAGCCGGGACAGGTCATGAAAAACTGTTTTTT CASSQAGTGHEKLFF
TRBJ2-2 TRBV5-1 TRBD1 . TGCGCCAGCAGTTTTGGACAGGGGCAGAACACCGGGGAGCTGTTTTTT CASSFGQGQNTGELFF
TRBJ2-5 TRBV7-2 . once TGTGCCAGCAGCTGGGCCCGTGAGGGGGGGCAAGAGACCCAGTACTTC CASSWAREGGQETQYF
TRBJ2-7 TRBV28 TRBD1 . TGTGCCAGCAGTTTAGCAGGGGGCGGCGACGAGCAGTACTTC CASSLAGGGDEQYF